The next 12 T cell receptor beta chains were all read from a single sample in a study of T cell changes during pregnancy in multiple sclerosis. TCRdb keeps only in-frame clones here, not all; method: immunoSEQ multiplex PCR. The sample carries 99,000 or so clones, about 93% recorded once. The material was peripheral blood, obtained after pregnancy. These receptors all come from a female donor with multiple sclerosis, enrolled in a pregnancy study.

The CDR3 DNA follows: TGTGCCAGCAGGACGACAGGGGTCTGGCTCCAGCCCCAGCATTTT. It encodes CASRTTGVWLQPQHF. The chain employs TRBV2 and TRBJ1-5, with 8 bases aligning to TRBD1. This CDR3 region has 15 residues. The germline V gene encodes CDR1 SNHLY and CDR2 FYNNEI. Unmatched junction bases numbered 11, after V lost 6 bases and J lost 7 bases.

The gene calls are TRBV14 and TRBJ1-1; 9 nucleotides match TRBD1. Per the germline V gene, CDR1 is SGHDN and CDR2 is FVKESK. Unmatched junction bases numbered 5, after V lost 5 bases and J lost 1 base. The CDR3 covers 15 residues. CDR3 nucleotides: TGTGCCAGCAGCTCAAACAGGGGGCAGAACACTGAAGCTTTCTTT. Amino acids: CASSSNRGQNTEAFF.

The V gene is TRBV7-6, the J gene TRBJ1-2; no clear D. V was clipped by 1 base and J by 4 bases, with 10 bases between them. Germline V lookup: CDR1 SGHVS, CDR2 FNYEAQ. The CDR3 has 14 residues. The CDR3 spells CASSLGGSGYGYTF. In nucleotides, the CDR3 is TGTGCCAGCAGCTTAGGAGGATCCGGCTATGGCTACACCTTC. Full variable domain (outside the CDR3, taken from reference TRBV7-6 and TRBJ1-2): GAGVSQSPRYKVTKRGQDVALRCDPISGHVSLYWYRQALGQGPEFLTYFNYEAQQDKSGLPNDRFSAERPEGSISTLTIQRTEQRDSAMYRCASSLGGSGYGYTFGSGTRLTVV.

This chain connects TRBV18 to TRBJ1-2; the D gene is possibly TRBD1 (5 bases). Germline V gene lookup returns CDR1 KGHSH and CDR2 LQKENI. Trimming removed 2 bases at V and 0 bases at J, with 16 bases between. CDR3 length equals 17 residues. In DNA form, the CDR3 reads TGTGCCAGCTCACCATATTACCCCCGACAGTCTAACTATGGCTACACCTTC. Its translation: CASSPYYPRQSNYGYTF.

Written as DNA, the CDR3 is TGTGCCAGCAGGGCGGAATACGAGCAGTACTTC. It specifies CASRAEYEQYF. The rearrangement links TRBV5-5 to TRBJ2-7; D unclear. Germline loops: CDR1 SGHKS, CDR2 YYEKEE (reference sequence). V gave up 5 bases and J gave up 4 bases, with 7 bases separating them. The CDR3 covers 11 residues.

V is TRBV27 and J is TRBJ2-7; D is possibly TRBD1 (6 bases). Germline CDR1 and CDR2: MNHEY and SMNVEV (reference sequence). CDR3 length equals 13 residues. V lost 6 bases to trimming and J lost 4 bases, with 13 bases between them. The CDR3 DNA reads TGTGCCAGCAGCTTAGACAGGACATACGAGCAGTACTTC. Translation: CASSLDRTYEQYF.

J is TRBJ2-1 and V is TRBV28, with 7 bases lining up with TRBD1. The CDR3 length is 15 residues. V was clipped by 8 bases and J by 4 bases; unmatched bases: 11. Germline V gene data show CDR1 as MDHEN and CDR2 as SYDVKM. CDR3 coding DNA: TGTGCCAGCTATACGACAGGGAAACCTTACAATGAGCAGTTCTTC. This encodes CASYTTGKPYNEQFF.

J is TRBJ2-6 and V is TRBV7-3; 8 bases match TRBD2. Germline-derived CDR1 and CDR2 are SGHTA and FQGTGA. V shed 4 bases, J shed 4 bases, and the junction held 12 bases outside the gene matches. The CDR3 extends over 18 amino acids. The CDR3 DNA is TGTGCCAGCAGCTCTCCAGCGGGAGTGGGTGGAGGGGCCAACGTCCTGACTTTC. Amino acid sequence: CASSSPAGVGGGANVLTF.

The chain recombines TRBV6-1 with TRBJ2-6; D call uncertain. CDR1 MNHNS and CDR2 SASEGT come from the germline V gene. V was clipped by 2 bases and J by 18 bases, with 11 bases between them. This CDR3 contains 11 residues. The CDR3 coding sequence is TGTGCCAGCAGTGAAACCCCAAGACAGACTTTC. Translated, it gives CASSETPRQTF.

This rearrangement joins TRBV29-1 to TRBJ2-1; 12 positions agree with TRBD2. CDR1 is SQVTM, CDR2 ANQGSEA, per germline. This CDR3 region has 15 residues. V lost 1 base to trimming and J lost 7 bases; unmatched junction nucleotides: 5. The CDR3 sequence is CSVEGITSGRNEQFF. The DNA for the CDR3 is TGCAGCGTTGAAGGAATAACTAGCGGGAGGAATGAGCAGTTCTTC.

The rearrangement uses TRBV6-6 and TRBJ1-1, with D unclear. This CDR3 region has 14 residues. V lost 5 bases to trimming and J lost 0 bases, with 10 bases between them. CDR1 is MNHNY, CDR2 SVGAGI, per germline (reference sequence). The CDR3 nucleotides are TGTGCCAGCAGTATTGGGAGGTTGAACACTGAAGCTTTCTTT. It specifies CASSIGRLNTEAFF.

The chain is built from TRBV5-1 and TRBJ2-3, with D possibly TRBD1 on 5 matching bases. The V and J ends lost 0 bases and 1 base respectively, with 9 bases between them. Germline loops: CDR1 SGHRS, CDR2 YFSETQ. The CDR3 runs 15 residues. CDR3: CASSLEGIGTDTQYF. The CDR3 nucleotides are TGCGCCAGCAGCTTGGAGGGGATAGGCACAGATACGCAGTATTTT.